Shown below are 16 T cell receptor beta chains from a single sample sequenced in a study of response to subunit inactivated influenza vaccine. TCRdb reprocessed the RT-PCR reads with MiXCR, giving one entry per CDR3 protein. In the table there are 650,000 to 850,000 distinct CDR3 sequences, roughly 14% of which are singletons. The source material was PBMCs from blood, sampled 14 to 15 days before vaccination. The receptor source for this set is a man in his fifties or sixties who received an inactivated influenza vaccine.

This clonotype has only a few counts. The CDR3 reads CSSRQAYNEQFF. CDR3 DNA: TGCAGCTCTAGACAGGCATACAATGAGCAGTTCTTC. The chain is built from TRBV29-1 and TRBJ2-1; D may be TRBD1 (6 bases). Trimming took 8 bases from V and 4 from J, leaving 12 bases between them. Germline V gene sequence: CDR1 SQVTM, CDR2 ANQGSEA. This CDR3 contains 12 residues.

The chain carries TRBV27 and TRBJ1-6, with D maybe TRBD1 (5 bases). V lost 5 bases and J lost 4, with 18 bases in between. The V gene's germline CDR1 is MNHEY and CDR2 SMNVEV (reference sequence). The CDR3 sequence is 17 residues long. The CDR3: CASSTPPGAGYNSPLHF. The CDR3, as DNA: TGTGCCAGCAGTACTCCACCTGGGGCAGGATATAATTCACCCCTCCACTTT.

This clonotype was counted between two and nine times. The chain uses TRBV7-2 and TRBJ2-1; 8 positions agree with TRBD1. The CDR3 runs to 12 residues. Germline CDR1 SGHTA, CDR2 FQGNSA. V was clipped by 4 bases and J by 14 bases; unmatched bases: 7. CDR3 region: CASSSRQGPKFF. The CDR3 DNA sequence: TGTGCCAGCAGCTCACGACAGGGGCCCAAGTTCTTC. Full variable domain (outside the CDR3, taken from reference TRBV7-2 and TRBJ2-1): GAGVSQSPSNKVTEKGKDVELRCDPISGHTALYWYRQSLGQGLEFLIYFQGNSAPDKSGLPSDRFSAERTGGSVSTLTIQRTQQEDSAVYLCASSSRQGPKFFGPGTRLTVL.

This clonotype was observed at least ten times. The V and J genes are TRBV3-1 and TRBJ2-1, with 7 bases lining up with TRBD2. Germline assignment: CDR1 LGHDT and CDR2 YNNKEL (reference sequence). V lost 0 bases, J lost 2 bases, and 4 bases stayed unmatched. The CDR3 contains 16 residues. The CDR3 bases are TGTGCCAGCAGCCAAGATCCCCTAGCGGCCTACAATGAGCAGTTCTTC. The encoded protein is CASSQDPLAAYNEQFF.

This clonotype was counted ten times or more. J is TRBJ2-1 and V is TRBV10-2; 11 bases agree with TRBD2. The CDR3 covers 16 residues. The germline CDR1 and CDR2 sequences are WSHSY and SAAADI. Trimming removed 3 bases from V and 7 bases from J; junction bases left unmatched: 8. The CDR3 sequence is CASSDRSGRAVNEQFF. The CDR3 nucleotides read TGCGCCAGCAGTGACCGTAGCGGGAGGGCCGTGAATGAGCAGTTCTTC.

This clonotype has a count of ten or more. The rearrangement uses TRBV20-1 and TRBJ1-4; D is uncertain. The CDR3 is 13 residues long. The V gene's germline CDR1 is DFQATT and CDR2 SNEGSKA (reference sequence). Trimming removed 4 bases from V and 0 bases from J, with 6 bases in between. The CDR3 region is CSAITTTNEKLFF. The CDR3 nucleotides read TGCAGTGCTATCACCACAACTAATGAAAAACTGTTTTTT.

V is TRBV12-3 or TRBV12-4 and J is TRBJ1-3; D gene ambiguous. The CDR3 has 16 amino acids. V lost 1 base, J lost 0 bases, and 10 bases lay in between. Here the CDR3 reads CASSLGALGSGNTIYF. The CDR3 bases are TGTGCCAGCAGTTTAGGGGCCCTCGGCTCTGGAAACACCATATATTTT.

This rearrangement joins TRBV28 to TRBJ2-1; 7 nucleotides align to TRBD2. V shed 7 bases and J 5 bases; nucleotides not matched to a gene: 11. Germline CDR1 reads MDHEN; CDR2 reads SYDVKM. CDR3 length: 15 residues. DNA for the CDR3: TGTGCCAGCACCCCCGGGGGGATCATAAACAATGAGCAGTTCTTC. Protein product: CASTPGGIINNEQFF.

This chain connects TRBV5-1 to TRBJ2-2; 7 positions match TRBD1. The CDR3 is made up of 16 amino acids. CDR1 is SGHRS, CDR2 YFSETQ, per germline. With V trimmed by 4 bases and J by 5 bases, 11 bases remained unmatched. CDR3 amino acids: CASSPPTGSGTGELFF. In DNA form, the CDR3 reads TGCGCCAGCAGCCCACCGACAGGGTCGGGAACCGGGGAGCTGTTTTTT. Variable domain in full (rest from reference TRBV5-1 and TRBJ2-2): KAGVTQTPRYLIKTRGQQVTLSCSPISGHRSVSWYQQTPGQGLQFLFEYFSETQRNKGNFPGRFSGRQFSNSRSEMNVSTLELGDSALYLCASSPPTGSGTGELFFGEGSRLTVL.

This clonotype was counted between two and nine times. The chain employs TRBV6-1 and TRBJ2-2, with a weak D call TRBD2 (5 bases). The CDR3 is made up of 16 amino acids. Germline CDR1 and CDR2: MNHNS and SASEGT. Between the trimmed V and J ends, which lost 8 bases and 0 bases, there was a span of 16 bases. CDR3 sequence: CASVGVRPPNTGELFF. The CDR3 DNA follows: TGTGCCAGCGTGGGAGTGAGGCCTCCGAACACCGGGGAGCTGTTTTTT.

The V gene is TRBV15, the J gene TRBJ2-3; 8 bases fit TRBD1. The germline gives CDR1 LNHNV, CDR2 YYDKDF (reference sequence). This CDR3 has 15 amino acids. The V gene end was trimmed by 0 bases and the J gene end by 4 bases; junction bases not matched to a gene: 3. For the CDR3, the DNA is TGTGCCACCAGCAGAGACCCGACAGGGGCAGATACGCAGTATTTT. Translation: CATSRDPTGADTQYF.

The CDR3 reads CASNQGTGGEQYF. The DNA for the CDR3 is TGTGCCAGCAACCAGGGGACAGGGGGCGAGCAGTACTTC. V usage is TRBV12-3 or TRBV12-4 and J usage is TRBJ2-7, with TRBD1 matching 11 bases. The CDR3 length is 13 residues. V lost 7 bases to trimming and J lost 6 bases; unmatched junction nucleotides: 5.

The CDR3 reads CGTSGINEQFF. CDR3 DNA sequence: TGTGGCACTAGCGGGATTAATGAGCAGTTCTTC. The rearrangement joins TRBV15 to TRBJ2-1; 10 bases are a match to TRBD2. CDR3 size: 11 residues. The germline V gene has CDR1 LNHNV and CDR2 YYDKDF (reference sequence).

This clonotype was picked up many times. CDR3 sequence reads: CATSSSNQPQHF. For the CDR3, the DNA is TGTGCCACGTCATCCAGCAATCAGCCCCAGCATTTT. V gene TRBV10-3 combines with J gene TRBJ1-5; D ambiguous. The germline V gene encodes CDR1 ENHRY and CDR2 SYGVKD. The germline V and J ends were trimmed by 10 bases and 1 base, with 8 bases remaining between them. The CDR3 contains 12 residues.

The CDR3 sequence is CASTPVAGGHEQYF. As DNA, the CDR3 is TGTGCCAGCACCCCGGTAGCGGGAGGCCACGAGCAGTACTTC. This chain uses TRBV7-2 with TRBJ2-7, with TRBD2 identical over 10 bases. The germline V gene has CDR1 SGHTA and CDR2 FQGNSA. The CDR3 is made up of 14 amino acids. The V segment lost 7 bases and the J segment 5 bases; nucleotides outside the gene matches: 8. The full variable domain, in which reference TRBV7-2 and TRBJ2-7 provide the parts outside the CDR3, is GAGVSQSPSNKVTEKGKDVELRCDPISGHTALYWYRQSLGQGLEFLIYFQGNSAPDKSGLPSDRFSAERTGGSVSTLTIQRTQQEDSAVYLCASTPVAGGHEQYFGPGTRLTVT.

About this clonotype: Sequence at one end of the junction differs from germline and may be a read error. The rearrangement joins TRBV2 to TRBJ1-1; TRBD1 might be the D (5 bases). Germline loops: CDR1 SNHLY, CDR2 FYNNEI. The CDR3 is 14 amino acids. The CDR3 loop reads CASRESGTYTEAFF. Here the CDR3 DNA reads TGTGCCAGCCGTGAGTCCGGGACTTACACTGAAGCTTTCTTT.